This is a list of T cell receptor beta chains from one sample in a study of blood T cell repertoires in COVID-19. The assay was immunoSEQ multiplex PCR, and TCRdb's table has in-frame clones only and misses some. The sample records roughly 380,000 clones, roughly nine tenths being singletons. Specimen: peripheral blood. Source of these receptors: a woman in her sixties with COVID-19, enrolled during active disease. CDR3s include the opening cysteine and the closing phenylalanine or tryptophan. The D gene is left open where the match is weak. A clone size is listed for some rows: how often the clone was seen (once, few, many), or a class if it is expanded.

J gene	D gene	clone size	V gene	CDR3 DNA	CDR3 protein
TRBJ2-2	TRBD1	NA	TRBV5-4	TGTGCCAGCAGCCTTCCGGACAGGGGTAACACCGGGGAGCTGTTTTTT	CASSLPDRGNTGELFF
TRBJ2-3	TRBD1	NA	TRBV6-4	TGTGCCAGCAGCCCGGGACAGGTCACAGATACGCAGTATTTT	CASSPGQVTDTQYF
TRBJ2-1	NA	NA	TRBV7-8	TGTGCCAGCAGCCCCCGGTCCGGGGGAGCTTCCTACAATGAGCAGTTCTTC	CASSPRSGGASYNEQFF
TRBJ2-1	NA	NA	TRBV7-9	TGTGCCAGCAGCTTAGTCGGAGGGTACGAGCAGTTCTTC	CASSLVGGYEQFF
TRBJ1-1	TRBD1	NA	TRBV5-1	TGCGCCAGCAGGTCTACAGGGGGAGACACTGAAGCTTTCTTT	CASRSTGGDTEAFF
TRBJ2-1	TRBD2	NA	TRBV5-1	TGCGCCAGCAGCTACTCTAGCGGGGGGGTTTATGAGCAGTTCTTC	CASSYSSGGVYEQFF
TRBJ1-2	NA	NA	TRBV20-1	TGCAGTGGAGGGAACTATGGCTACACCTTC	CSGGNYGYTF
TRBJ1-5	NA	NA	TRBV27	TGTGCCAGCAGTTTATCGGACAGAAAAAATCAGCCCCAGCATTTT	CASSLSDRKNQPQHF
TRBJ2-7	TRBD1	NA	TRBV3-1/TRBV3-2	TGTGCCAGCAGCCTATCCGGGACAGGGAGTGAGCAGTACTTC	CASSLSGTGSEQYF
TRBJ2-7	NA	NA	TRBV28	TGTGCCAGCAGTAGGGCCACCGCTCGAAGGGGCTACGAGCAGTACTTC	CASSRATARRGYEQYF
TRBJ1-2	NA	once	TRBV4-2	TGTGCCAGCAGCCAAGACGGGTCGTTAGCTAACTATGGCTACACCTTC	CASSQDGSLANYGYTF
TRBJ1-2	NA	NA	TRBV5-6	TGTGCCAGCGCCATGGAGGGCGGCCCAAGCTACACCTTC	CASAMEGGPSYTF
TRBJ1-6	TRBD1	NA	TRBV19	TGTGCCAGTACCTGGACAGGCAGGGGTTCACCCCTCCACTTT	CASTWTGRGSPLHF
TRBJ2-1	NA	few	TRBV9	TGTGCCAGCAGCGTAGTACAGAGCTCCTACAATGAGCAGTTCTTC	CASSVVQSSYNEQFF
TRBJ1-4	NA	NA	TRBV9	TGTGCCAGCAGCGTACTAGGGGATAATGAAAAACTGTTTTTT	CASSVLGDNEKLFF
TRBJ1-6	NA	NA	TRBV27	TGTGCCAGCAACCCTTCGGACAGCGCCAATTCACCCCTCCACTTT	CASNPSDSANSPLHF
TRBJ1-3	TRBD1	once	TRBV7-9	TGTGCCAGCAGCGAAGGGGACAGGGGGTCTGGAAACACCATATATTTT	CASSEGDRGSGNTIYF
TRBJ1-3	NA	NA	TRBV7-9	TGTGCCAGCAGCCACAGCCGGTCTGGTAACACCATATATTTT	CASSHSRSGNTIYF
TRBJ2-1	TRBD2	NA	TRBV5-1	TGCGCCAGCAGCTTGGCTAGCGGGGGGGCCTTCCTATTGGATGAGCAGTTCTTC	CASSLASGGAFLLDEQFF
TRBJ1-3	TRBD1	NA	TRBV4-2	TGTGCCAGCAGCCAACGGACAGGGGCTGGAAACACCATATATTTT	CASSQRTGAGNTIYF
TRBJ2-3	TRBD2	NA	TRBV5-1	TGCGCCAGCAGCTTGGGGGCTAGCGGGGGATACGATACGCAGTATTTT	CASSLGASGGYDTQYF
TRBJ1-2	NA	NA	TRBV30	TGTGCCTGGAGAGAAAAATCTAGGGGTTTATCTGGCTACACCTTC	CAWREKSRGLSGYTF
TRBJ1-6	NA	NA	TRBV5-1	TGCGCCAGCAGCTTGGGATCCCCCGGGTATAATTCACCCCTCCACTTT	CASSLGSPGYNSPLHF
TRBJ1-6	TRBD1	NA	TRBV9	TGTGCCAGCAGCGTGATGGGACAGGGGGCCGGACCCCTCCACTTT	CASSVMGQGAGPLHF
TRBJ1-2	TRBD1	NA	TRBV18	TGTGCCAGCTTAAGGACAGGGGGCAGCTATGGCTACACCTTC	CASLRTGGSYGYTF
TRBJ2-2	TRBD1	NA	TRBV7-3	TGTGCCAGCGGGGGACAGGGTGACACCGGGGAGCTGTTTTTT	CASGGQGDTGELFF
TRBJ2-6	NA	NA	TRBV18	TGTGCCAGCTCACCAGCAGTCTCTGGGGCCAACGTCCTGACTTTC	CASSPAVSGANVLTF
TRBJ2-7	NA	NA	TRBV23-1	TGCGCCAGCCTCAAGCCCGAGCAGTACTTC	CASLKPEQYF
TRBJ2-7	NA	NA	TRBV9	TGTGCCAGCAGCGTCGGCAGGGGATCATCATACGAGCAGTACTTC	CASSVGRGSSYEQYF
TRBJ2-1	TRBD1	NA	TRBV11-2	TGTGCCAGCAGCTTCTGGGACAGCTCCTACAATGAGCAGTTCTTC	CASSFWDSSYNEQFF
TRBJ2-7	TRBD2	NA	TRBV7-7	TGTGCTAGCGACGACGTCGGCGGGGGTAGGAGTCAGGGTCGGTACGAGCAGTACTTC	CASDDVGGGRSQGRYEQYF
TRBJ2-5	NA	NA	TRBV2	TGTGCCAGCAGTGAATTTATTTCGCAGGGAAAAGAGACCCAGTACTTC	CASSEFISQGKETQYF
TRBJ1-1	NA	NA	TRBV4-1	TGCGCCAGCAGCCATCGCGAGACAGGTTTAGGCACTGAAGCTTTCTTT	CASSHRETGLGTEAFF
TRBJ1-1	NA	NA	TRBV9	TGTGCCAGCAGTTCCCCCACCCCAGGGTTCCCTGAAGCTTTCTTT	CASSSPTPGFPEAFF
TRBJ1-2	TRBD1	NA	TRBV5-1	TGCGCCAGCAGCCCCGGGACAGGGGACCTTCGGGGCTACACCTTC	CASSPGTGDLRGYTF
TRBJ1-1	NA	NA	TRBV7-5	TGTGCCAGAAGCCGGAGCCCCACTGAAGCTTTCTTT	CARSRSPTEAFF
TRBJ1-3	TRBD1	few	TRBV12-5	TGTGCTAGTGGCACAGGGGTGGTTGGAAACACCATATATTTT	CASGTGVVGNTIYF
TRBJ2-5	TRBD1	NA	TRBV5-6	TGTGCCAGCAGCTTGTTAAGGGGGCTAGAGACCCAGTACTTC	CASSLLRGLETQYF
TRBJ1-2	TRBD1	NA	TRBV6-6	TGTGCCAGCAGTCCCCGGGACAGGCCTTTGTTGGACTATGGCTACACCTTC	CASSPRDRPLLDYGYTF
TRBJ2-7	TRBD2	NA	TRBV14	TGTGCCAGCAGCCAAGGCCCGGGGCGGGGGTTCTACGAGCAGTACTTC	CASSQGPGRGFYEQYF
TRBJ1-2	NA	NA	TRBV21-1	TGTGCCAGCATCACCCCGGGGGGGTCGGGGAGGGATGGCTACACCTTC	CASITPGGSGRDGYTF
TRBJ1-5	TRBD1	NA	TRBV7-2	TGTGCCAGCAGCTTAGAATTGCAGGGGGGACGGCCCCAGCATTTT	CASSLELQGGRPQHF
TRBJ2-7	TRBD2	few	TRBV18	TGTGCCAGCTCACCCCCAGCGGGGGAGGACGAGCAGTACTTC	CASSPPAGEDEQYF
TRBJ1-6	TRBD1	once	TRBV18	TGTGCCAGTTCACCATTAGAACAGGGGGACGCACCCCTCCACTTT	CASSPLEQGDAPLHF
TRBJ1-2	TRBD1	NA	TRBV5-1	TGCGCCAGCAGCCGTGTGGCAGGGGGAACCTATGGCTACACCTTC	CASSRVAGGTYGYTF
TRBJ2-1	NA	once	TRBV11-2	TGTGCCAGCAGCTTAGATTCGTGGGGGGATGAGCAGTTCTTC	CASSLDSWGDEQFF
TRBJ1-1	TRBD1	NA	TRBV10-1	TGCGCCAGCAGTGAGAACAGGGGTGGCACTGAAGCTTTCTTT	CASSENRGGTEAFF
TRBJ2-5	NA	NA	TRBV7-8	TGTGCCAGCAGCGCCCGAACTAGAGTGGAGACCCAGTACTTC	CASSARTRVETQYF
TRBJ1-2	NA	NA	TRBV28	TGTGCCAGCAGGGTTGCGGGGGGGCTTGTTGGTGACTATGGCTACACCTTC	CASRVAGGLVGDYGYTF
TRBJ2-7	NA	few	TRBV25-1	TGTGCCAGCAGGGACTCTTTGTGGGGCTACGAGCAGTACTTC	CASRDSLWGYEQYF
TRBJ2-3	NA	few	TRBV7-8	TGTGCCAGCAGCTTAGAACGGTACGGCACAGATACGCAGTATTTT	CASSLERYGTDTQYF
TRBJ1-2	NA	NA	TRBV29-1	TGCAGCGTTGAACAGTACAGGGAAGGTGGGGGCTACACCTTC	CSVEQYREGGGYTF
TRBJ1-5	NA	NA	TRBV19	TGTGCCACCTCGACGGGGATGCGCAATCAGCCCCAGCATTTT	CATSTGMRNQPQHF
TRBJ1-2	TRBD1	NA	TRBV6-5	TGTGCCAGCAGTTACCTCAGTACAGGGGGCAACTATGGCTACACCTTC	CASSYLSTGGNYGYTF
TRBJ1-3	NA	NA	TRBV19	TGTGCCAGTAGTGACGGGAACTCTGGAAACACCATATATTTT	CASSDGNSGNTIYF
TRBJ2-1	NA	NA	TRBV18	TGTGCCAGCTCACCTCTCCGGGCGGGGAGGACCTACAATGAGCAGTTCTTC	CASSPLRAGRTYNEQFF
TRBJ1-2	NA	NA	TRBV3-1/TRBV3-2	TGTGCCAGCAGCGCGCCTTGGAGCTTCTATGGCTACACCTTC	CASSAPWSFYGYTF